This T cell receptor beta chain was observed in a study of CXCR3-negative and CXCR3-positive naive CD8 T cells. From germline, CDR1 is WNHNN and CDR2 SYGVQD (reference sequence). This CDR3 has 17 residues. The TRB cDNA libraries were prepared by 5' RACE with UMI labels. TCRdb reanalyzed the 5' RACE reads, giving one entry per CDR3 protein sequence and no DNA. This repertoire includes 120,000 or so distinct CDR3 sequences. Notes on this clonotype: As yet, its antigen is unknown.

Overall study findings and caveats: CXCR3-expressing naive cells carried TRB CDR3s more hydrophobic than those of CXCR3-negative naive cells. Freshly isolated PBMCs were used in most assays, given partial CXCR3 loss after freezing. Whereas memory cells differed, naive CXCR3-negative and CXCR3-positive cells shared similar TRBV-TRBJ usage.

Investigators sorted each CD8+ T cell subset in triplicate, taking around 290,000 cells each time. The origin of this receptor is a human donor in good health. Some clones in this sample may be carry-over from other donors' samples. The sequenced sample was naive CXCR3+ CD8+ T cells from blood. Subset meaning: CD45RO-CCR7+CD27+CD95- naive CD8+ T cells expressing CXCR3 (TNR3+). The chain couples TRBV10-1 to TRBJ1-1. The chain's CDR3 is CASSENRIGGVDTEAFF.